This T cell receptor beta chain is from a study of blood T cell repertoires in COVID-19. About the study: From the United States, Italy and Spain came samples of acute and convalescent COVID-19.

CDR1 and CDR2 (germline): KGHDR, SFDVKD. Between the trimmed V and J ends, which lost 4 bases and 6 bases, there was a span of 9 bases. The CDR3 loop spans 13 amino acids. Data came from immunoSEQ multiplex PCR; TCRdb stores just in-frame clones and leaves some out. In the table there are 200,000 to 250,000 clones, almost 90% of which are singletons. The sequence derives from a woman aged 55 to 70 with acute or convalescent COVID-19. The rearrangement joins TRBV24-1 to TRBJ1-5; TRBD1 might be the D (6 bases). The specimen sequenced was peripheral blood. CDR3 sequence reads: CATSESGVQPQHF. CDR3 bases: TGTGCCACCAGTGAGTCAGGGGTTCAGCCCCAGCATTTT.